The clone carrying this T cell receptor (beta chain) has at least ten counts. Diagnosis of hyperthyroidism was new in patients aged 18 to 65, and its duration was under 2 months. Fresh 10 ml peripheral blood yielded PBMCs. The investigators amplified TCR beta CDR3 regions from RNA transcripts. The primer set for the first-round RT-PCR of the TCR CDR3 was HTBI. TCRdb re-called the multiplex PCR reads through MiXCR, storing one row per CDR3 protein. Of hundreds of thousands of distinct CDR3 sequences detected, roughly 25% appear once; the ten largest clones hold roughly 70%. This specimen belongs to a study of T cells in Graves' hyperthyroidism and ophthalmopathy. After removal of 6 bases from V and 4 bases from J, the junction contained 3 bases not matched to a gene. CDR3 length equals 13 residues. The germline V gene has CDR1 MDHEN and CDR2 SYDVKM.

What was sequenced was blood. The rearrangement uses TRBV28 and TRBJ2-7; TRBD1 aligns across 10 bases. The receptor was isolated from a middle-aged man with Graves' hyperthyroidism. This CDR3 is CASRTGGRYEQYF. CDR3 DNA: TGTGCCAGCAGGACAGGGGGCAGGTACGAGCAGTACTTC. The variable domain in full, with the rest retrieved from reference TRBV28 and TRBJ2-7, is DVKVTQSSRYLVKRTGEKVFLECVQDMDHENMFWYRQDPGLGLRLIYFSYDVKMKEKGDIPEGYSVSREKKERFSLILESASTNQTSMYLCASRTGGRYEQYFGPGTRLTVT.